The next 32 T cell receptor beta chains were all read from a single sample in a study of T cells in Graves' hyperthyroidism and ophthalmopathy. From RNA transcripts, TCR beta CDR3 regions were amplified. First-round RT-PCR of the TCR CDR3 relied on the HTBI primer set. In TCRdb, the multiplex PCR reads were re-called with MiXCR into one record per CDR3 protein. In the table there are 300,000 to 400,000 distinct CDR3 sequences, 13% to 15% of which are singletons. Sequences were obtained from blood. Receptor source: a woman aged 25-40 years with Graves' ophthalmopathy.

This clonotype was recorded many times. The rearrangement joins TRBV11-1 to TRBJ2-7, with TRBD2 identical over 7 bases. Germline CDR1 SGHAT, CDR2 FQDESV (reference sequence). Unmatched junction bases numbered 8, after V lost 0 bases and J lost 0 bases. CDR3 length equals 17 residues. The CDR3 loop is CASSLAASGPLSYEQYF. CDR3 coding DNA: TGTGCCAGCAGCTTAGCTGCTAGCGGCCCCCTCTCCTACGAGCAGTACTTC.

Note on this clonotype: Since a much larger clone is just one base distant, this may be a read error. This chain joins TRBV7-9 and TRBJ2-1, with TRBD2 matching 11 bases. The CDR3 extends over 16 amino acids. The germline V gene has CDR1 SEHNR and CDR2 FQNEAQ (reference sequence). CDR3 DNA sequence: TGTGCCAGCAGCCCCACCCTAGCGGGGGGCCACAATGAGCAGTCCTTC. Protein product: CASSPTLAGGHNEQSF.

CDR3 region: CASSKGQGYGYTF. The DNA of the CDR3 is TGTGCCAGCAGTAAGGGACAGGGTTATGGCTACACCTTC. The V gene is TRBV7-8, the J gene TRBJ1-2; 9 positions match TRBD1. The germline V gene encodes CDR1 SGHVS and CDR2 FQNEAQ. The CDR3 sequence is 13 residues long. With V trimmed by 6 bases and J by 5 bases, 4 bases remained unmatched. Based on the CDR3 plus reference TRBV7-8 and TRBJ1-2, the full variable domain is GAGVSQSPRYKVAKRGQDVALRCDPISGHVSLFWYQQALGQGPEFLTYFQNEAQLDKSGLPSDRFFAERPEGSVSTLKIQRTQQEDSAVYLCASSKGQGYGYTFGSGTRLTVV.

This clonotype was detected a few times. This chain links TRBV6-1 with TRBJ1-6; D call uncertain. Germline V gene data show CDR1 as MNHNS and CDR2 as SASEGT. Trimming took 3 bases from V and 0 from J, leaving 21 bases between them. This CDR3 region has 20 residues. The CDR3 DNA is TGTGCCAGCAGTGATACGAACCCTTGGACTGGCAGCTCCTATAATTCACCCCTCCACTTT. It is translated as CASSDTNPWTGSSYNSPLHF.

The chain employs TRBV20-1 and TRBJ1-6; D call uncertain. V gave up 2 bases and J gave up 6 bases, with 8 bases separating them. CDR1 and CDR2 from the germline V gene are DFQATT and SNEGSKA (reference sequence). The CDR3 consists of 13 residues. The CDR3 region has the DNA TGCAGTGCTAGAAGGCAGCTTAATTCACCCCTCCACTTT. As protein: CSARRQLNSPLHF.

This clonotype showed up just once. The chain combines TRBV6-1 with TRBJ2-1; 11 positions match TRBD2. The length of the CDR3 is 16 residues. With 8 bases clipped from V and 6 bases from J, the junction kept 12 bases outside the gene matches. Germline CDR1 MNHNS, CDR2 SASEGT. The CDR3 DNA reads as TGTGCCAGCCAAGGCCTTAGCGGGGGGGTTGGCAATGAGCAGTTCTTC. Its protein is CASQGLSGGVGNEQFF.

Ten or more counts support this clonotype. The V call is TRBV7-9, the J call TRBJ2-1; 12 bases align to TRBD2. Germline V gives CDR1 SEHNR, CDR2 FQNEAQ (reference sequence). The CDR3 has 16 amino acids. Trimming removed 4 bases from V and 10 bases from J; junction bases left unmatched: 11. In nucleotides, the CDR3 is TGTGCCAGCAGCTCTAGCGGGGGGGCCGCTCGGCGGGAGCAGTTCTTC. Its translation: CASSSSGGAARREQFF.

CDR3: CSARERLIQETQYF. CDR3 nucleotide sequence: TGCAGTGCTAGAGAACGACTCATCCAAGAGACCCAGTACTTC. The chain joins TRBV20-1 to TRBJ2-5; D is undetermined. Germline values: CDR1 DFQATT, CDR2 SNEGSKA (reference sequence). Trimming removed 0 bases at V and 1 base at J, with 9 bases between. The CDR3 consists of 14 residues.

This clonotype showed up just a few times. The chain carries TRBV19 and TRBJ1-1, with D uncertain. Trimming left V 3 bases short and J 6 bases short, with 11 bases between. Germline V CDR1 and CDR2: LNHDA, SQIVND (reference sequence). There are 13 residues in the CDR3. This CDR3 reads CASSIGYGAEAFF. CDR3 DNA sequence: TGTGCCAGTAGTATCGGCTATGGCGCTGAAGCTTTCTTT.

The CDR3 nucleotides are TGTGCCAGCAGCTTACTAGCCGGGGAACAGCCCCAGCATTTT. It yields the protein CASSLLAGEQPQHF. The rearrangement joins TRBV5-5 to TRBJ1-5; D call uncertain. CDR1 SGHKS and CDR2 YYEKEE come from the germline V gene (reference sequence). Trimming removed 2 bases from V and 7 bases from J, with 13 bases in between. The CDR3 has 14 residues.

A few counts support this clonotype. This rearrangement joins TRBV6-1 to TRBJ2-2; unclear D gene. With 5 bases removed from V and 1 base from J, the gap between germline ends came to 8 bases. Germline CDR1 and CDR2: MNHNS and SASEGT. The length of the CDR3 is 14 residues. The CDR3 DNA is TGTGCCAGCAGTTCCGAGATGAACACCGGGGAGCTGTTTTTT. Translating it yields CASSSEMNTGELFF.

This clonotype was picked up many times. The J gene is TRBJ2-4, the V gene TRBV6-1; D is possibly TRBD1 (5 bases). The length of the CDR3 is 15 residues. Germline V gene lookup returns CDR1 MNHNS and CDR2 SASEGT. V lost 2 bases to trimming and J lost 9 bases, with 17 bases between them. This CDR3 reads CASSETAGSIGIQYF. Here the CDR3 DNA reads TGTGCCAGCAGTGAAACGGCAGGGTCTATCGGCATTCAGTACTTC.

This clonotype was picked up many times. The chain is built from TRBV20-1 and TRBJ2-5; D may be TRBD2 (7 bases). The CDR3 is 16 amino acids. Deletions cut 0 bases from V and 5 bases from J, with 19 bases between. Germline loops: CDR1 DFQATT, CDR2 SNEGSKA (reference sequence). CDR3 DNA: TGCAGTGCTAGAGAGGGGGGGCGGGGGCCTAAGGAGACCCAGTACTTC. Protein sequence: CSAREGGRGPKETQYF.

This clonotype was observed a few times. The rearrangement uses TRBV15 and TRBJ2-7; possible D gene TRBD1, 6 bases. The CDR3 contains 15 residues. Germline lookup yields CDR1 LNHNV and CDR2 YYDKDF (reference sequence). The V gene lost 6 bases and the J gene lost 5 bases, with 20 bases spanning the gap. The CDR3 sequence: CATSPGEGDSDEQYF. The CDR3 DNA sequence: TGTGCCACCAGTCCGGGCGAGGGGGATAGCGACGAGCAGTACTTC.

The chain employs TRBV5-1 and TRBJ1-1, with D tentatively TRBD1 (6 bases). This CDR3 contains 16 residues. The germline V and J ends were trimmed by 2 bases and 7 bases, with 21 bases remaining between them. Looked up from germline, CDR1 is SGHRS and CDR2 is YFSETQ. CDR3 sequence: CASSFGLAGGLNEAFF. The CDR3 DNA reads TGCGCCAGCAGCTTCGGCCTTGCCGGGGGCTTAAATGAAGCTTTCTTT.

This clonotype was seen repeatedly, ten times or more. CDR3 loop: CASSGRGTGVRQPQHF. In DNA, the CDR3 is TGCGCCAGCAGTGGAAGGGGGACAGGGGTGCGGCAGCCCCAGCATTTT. The chain combines TRBV10-1 with TRBJ1-5, with 10 bases aligning to TRBD1. CDR3 length equals 16 residues. The ends lost 4 bases at V and 7 bases at J; junction bases unmatched: 10. Germline values: CDR1 WNHNN, CDR2 SYGVQD (reference sequence).

This clonotype appeared a single time. The chain recombines TRBV16 with TRBJ1-6, with D tentatively TRBD1 (5 bases). The V gene's germline CDR1 is KGHSY and CDR2 FQNENV. V was cut by 3 bases and J by 0 bases, with 12 bases left in between. CDR3 length equals 17 residues. CDR3 region: CASSQPDSSSYNSPLHF. CDR3 nucleotides: TGTGCCAGCAGCCAGCCCGACAGCAGCTCCTATAATTCACCCCTCCACTTT.

This clonotype was seen ten or more times. The chain has TRBV15 and TRBJ1-4; 8 bases line up with TRBD1. Germline values: CDR1 LNHNV, CDR2 YYDKDF (reference sequence). The CDR3 runs to 15 residues. V lost 3 bases, J lost 3 bases, and 3 bases stayed unmatched. In nucleotides, the CDR3 is TGTGCCACCAGCAGGGACAGGGCAGCTAATGAAAAACTGTTTTTT. It codes for CATSRDRAANEKLFF.

This clonotype was found once. A read error is possible here, since a much larger clone lies one base away. The chain links TRBV20-1 to TRBJ2-3; 10 bases align to TRBD2. This CDR3 has 14 residues. V shed 1 base and J 9 bases; nucleotides not matched to a gene: 7. Germline V gives CDR1 DFQATT, CDR2 SNEGSKA (reference sequence). The CDR3 DNA is TGCAGTGCTAGAGGAGCGGGGGGGTTCGAGACGCAGTATTTT. Amino acids: CSARGAGGFETQYF.

The chain combines TRBV27 with TRBJ2-2, with TRBD1 matching over 7 bases. Germline V CDR1 and CDR2: MNHEY, SMNVEV (reference sequence). There are 15 residues in the CDR3. V shed 3 bases and J 7 bases; nucleotides not matched to a gene: 8. Here the CDR3 reads CASSFLVQGLGELFF. The CDR3 nucleotides read TGTGCCAGCAGTTTCCTCGTACAGGGGCTCGGGGAGCTGTTTTTT.

This chain joins TRBV7-8 and TRBJ1-6; D remains ambiguous. This CDR3 has 14 amino acids. The germline CDR1 and CDR2 sequences are SGHVS and FQNEAQ. V lost 8 bases and J 5 bases, leaving 13 bases between the germline ends. As DNA, the CDR3 is TGTGCCAGCTCTACCTCGGCCGATAATTCACCCCTCCACTTT. Encoded protein: CASSTSADNSPLHF.

There are many counts of this clonotype. The chain links TRBV20-1 to TRBJ2-2; weak D call: TRBD1 (6 bases). The CDR3 contains 15 residues. V was clipped by 1 base and J by 7 bases, with 16 bases between them. The germline CDR1 and CDR2 sequences are DFQATT and SNEGSKA (reference sequence). CDR3 coding DNA: TGCAGTGCTAGAGCGTCCTTACAGGGTAGCGGGGAGCTGTTTTTT. It specifies CSARASLQGSGELFF.

This clonotype was counted only a few times. CDR3 in DNA: TGTGCCAGCGCCCGACACAGGTGGGGTACCGGGGAGCTGTTTTTT. It encodes CASARHRWGTGELFF. V and J are TRBV12-3 or TRBV12-4 and TRBJ2-2; a possible D gene is TRBD1 (5 bases). V was clipped by 8 bases and J by 5 bases, with 18 bases between them. The CDR3 has 15 amino acids.

This clonotype showed up many times. The chain links TRBV7-2 to TRBJ1-6; D call uncertain. The CDR3 covers 14 residues. V shed 5 bases and J shed 10 bases, with 15 bases lying between them. The V gene's germline CDR1 is SGHTA and CDR2 FQGNSA. The CDR3 spells CASSPQWAFSPLHF. CDR3 DNA sequence: TGTGCCAGCAGCCCGCAGTGGGCCTTCTCACCCCTCCACTTT.

Only one count was recorded for this clonotype. Being one base from a much bigger clone, this may be a read error. The chain is built from TRBV6-1 and TRBJ2-7; D may be TRBD1 (5 bases). In germline, CDR1 is MNHNS, CDR2 SASEGT. The length of the CDR3 is 12 residues. V lost 7 bases and J lost 6, with 13 bases in between. The CDR3 DNA follows: TGTGCCAGCAAGTCAGGGTATGCCGAGCAGTACTTC. Protein sequence: CASKSGYAEQYF.

The sample holds many counts of this clonotype. The chain is built from TRBV28 and TRBJ2-7, with TRBD1 identical over 8 bases. Germline CDR1 MDHEN, CDR2 SYDVKM. CDR3 length: 16 amino acids. After removal of 4 bases from V and 3 bases from J, the junction contained 11 bases not matched to a gene. The chain's CDR3 is CASSWGEGTGHYEQYF. In nucleotides, the CDR3 is TGTGCCAGCAGTTGGGGAGAAGGGACAGGTCACTACGAGCAGTACTTC.

This clonotype was recorded at least ten times. The chain employs TRBV20-1 and TRBJ2-7, with D possibly TRBD2 on 6 matching bases. Germline CDR1 DFQATT, CDR2 SNEGSKA (reference sequence). V was shortened by 6 bases and J by 2 bases, with 20 bases between the two germline ends. CDR3 length equals 15 residues. The CDR3 loop is CSAVRLGGAPYEQYF. The CDR3 nucleotides read TGCAGTGCCGTCCGTTTGGGGGGAGCCCCCTACGAGCAGTACTTC.

At least ten counts were recorded for this clonotype. The V and J genes are TRBV28 and TRBJ1-3; tentative D call: TRBD1 (6 bases). The CDR3 runs to 15 residues. V was cut by 6 bases and J by 0 bases, with 12 bases left in between. Germline CDR1 reads MDHEN; CDR2 reads SYDVKM. CDR3 nucleotides: TGTGCCAGCAGCGAGAGAGGGGGCTCTGGAAACACCATATATTTT. This encodes CASSERGGSGNTIYF.

The chain combines TRBV19 with TRBJ1-2; a possible D gene is TRBD1 (5 bases). Germline values: CDR1 LNHDA, CDR2 SQIVND (reference sequence). V was shortened by 3 bases and J by 2 bases, with 13 bases between the two germline ends. The CDR3 contains 15 residues. CDR3 nucleotides: TGTGCCAGTAGTATTTATTCCGGGACGAACTATGGCTACACCTTC. This sequence encodes CASSIYSGTNYGYTF.

Comments on this clonotype: Compared with germline, one end of the junction differs, possibly owing to a read error. V and J are TRBV19 and TRBJ1-5, with 11 bases lining up with TRBD1. CDR1 is LNHDA and CDR2 is SQIVND in the germline V gene (reference sequence). The CDR3 runs to 17 residues. DNA for the CDR3: TGTGCCAGTATGACGGGACAGGGGGGTTTTGGCAAGCAGCCCCAGCATTTT. It is translated as CASMTGQGGFGKQPQHF.

This clonotype was counted only a few times. The chain carries TRBV11-3 and TRBJ2-5; D is ambiguous. Trimming took 5 bases from V and 3 from J, leaving 16 bases between them. The CDR3 sequence is 15 residues long. Germline CDR1 and CDR2: SGHNT and YENEEA. CDR3 amino acids: CASSGRHWGKETQYF. In nucleotides, the CDR3 is TGTGCCAGCAGCGGACGACATTGGGGTAAAGAGACCCAGTACTTC.

This clonotype was seen at least ten times. V usage is TRBV3-1 and J usage is TRBJ1-4, with 9 bases identical to TRBD1. This CDR3 is 16 amino acids long. After removal of 0 bases from V and 8 bases from J, the junction contained 7 bases not matched to a gene. The germline gives CDR1 LGHDT, CDR2 YNNKEL (reference sequence). Here the CDR3 reads CASSQEVGQGGEKLFF. The CDR3 DNA is TGTGCCAGCAGCCAAGAGGTGGGACAGGGTGGGGAAAAACTGTTTTTT.